The T cell receptor (beta chain) described here comes from a study of cytomegalovirus exposure and HLA in healthy donors. Background on the study: The roughly 670 first-cohort repertoires and the roughly 120 validation repertoires shared the same platform, a later analysis reported. General observations from the study: Most TCR sequences showed up rarely, but some public TCRs showed up in many donors. Cytomegalovirus association was assigned to 170 or so TCR beta chains.

The V gene lost 6 bases and the J gene lost 3 bases, with 18 bases spanning the gap. Germline V lookup: CDR1 MDHEN, CDR2 SYDVKM. This CDR3 has 15 amino acids. As regards this clone: Antigen specificity is unknown.

Produced via immunoSEQ multiplex PCR; TCRdb's table is partial and in-frame only. The sample shows 200,000 or so clones, 65% to 90% of them seen only once. The sequencing input was PBMCs. The chain recombines TRBV28 with TRBJ2-7, with D maybe TRBD1 (6 bases). The clonotype comes from a woman aged 25 to 39 in good health and CMV-seropositive. The CDR3: CASRSTRGRDYEQYF. The CDR3 region has the DNA TGTGCCAGCAGATCTACCAGGGGAAGGGACTACGAGCAGTACTTC.